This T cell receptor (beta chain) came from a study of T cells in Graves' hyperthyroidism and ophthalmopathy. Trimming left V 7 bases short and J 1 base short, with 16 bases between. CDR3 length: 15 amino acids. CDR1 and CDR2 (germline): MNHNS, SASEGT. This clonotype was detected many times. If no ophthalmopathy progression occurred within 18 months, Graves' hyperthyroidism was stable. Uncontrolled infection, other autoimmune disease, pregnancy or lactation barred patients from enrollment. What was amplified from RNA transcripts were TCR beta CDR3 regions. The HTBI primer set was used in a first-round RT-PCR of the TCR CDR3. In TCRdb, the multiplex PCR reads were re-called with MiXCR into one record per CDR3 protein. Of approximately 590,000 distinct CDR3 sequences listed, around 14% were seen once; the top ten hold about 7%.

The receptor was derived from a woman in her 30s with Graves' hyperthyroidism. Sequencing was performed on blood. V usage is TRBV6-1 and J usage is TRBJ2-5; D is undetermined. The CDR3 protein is CASKAVGSAQETQYF. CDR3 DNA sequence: TGTGCCAGCAAGGCCGTAGGTTCAGCCCAAGAGACCCAGTACTTC.